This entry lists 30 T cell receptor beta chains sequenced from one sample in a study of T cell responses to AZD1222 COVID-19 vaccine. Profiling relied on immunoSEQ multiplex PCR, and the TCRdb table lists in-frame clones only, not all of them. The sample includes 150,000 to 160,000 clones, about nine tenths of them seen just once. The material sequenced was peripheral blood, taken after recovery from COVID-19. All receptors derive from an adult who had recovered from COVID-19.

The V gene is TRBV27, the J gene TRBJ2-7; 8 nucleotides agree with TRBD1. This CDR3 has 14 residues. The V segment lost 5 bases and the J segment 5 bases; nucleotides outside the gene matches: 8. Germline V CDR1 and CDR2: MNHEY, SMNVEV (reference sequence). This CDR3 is CASSPGGARNEQYF. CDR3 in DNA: TGTGCCAGCAGTCCAGGGGGCGCACGCAACGAGCAGTACTTC.

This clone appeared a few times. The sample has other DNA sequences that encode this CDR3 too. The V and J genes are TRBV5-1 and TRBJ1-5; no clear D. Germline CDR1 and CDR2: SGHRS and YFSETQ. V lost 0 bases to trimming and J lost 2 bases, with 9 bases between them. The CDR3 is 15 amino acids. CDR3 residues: CASSLAGVGNQPQHF. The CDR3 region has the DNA TGCGCCAGCAGCTTGGCCGGGGTGGGCAATCAGCCCCAGCATTTT.

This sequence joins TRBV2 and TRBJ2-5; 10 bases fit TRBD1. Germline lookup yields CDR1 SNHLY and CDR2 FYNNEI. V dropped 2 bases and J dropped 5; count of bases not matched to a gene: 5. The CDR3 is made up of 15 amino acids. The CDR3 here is CASSEWDRGPETQYF. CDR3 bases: TGTGCCAGCAGTGAATGGGACAGGGGCCCCGAGACCCAGTACTTC.

CDR3 in amino acids: CASSLGPGREQYF. Here the CDR3 DNA reads TGTGCCAGCAGCCTGGGACCGGGGAGAGAGCAGTACTTC. The V gene is TRBV7-2, the J gene TRBJ2-7; D may match TRBD1 or TRBD2 (5 bases each). The CDR3 consists of 13 residues. Between the trimmed V and J ends, which lost 5 bases and 7 bases, there was a span of 15 bases. CDR1 is SGHTA, CDR2 FQGNSA, per germline.

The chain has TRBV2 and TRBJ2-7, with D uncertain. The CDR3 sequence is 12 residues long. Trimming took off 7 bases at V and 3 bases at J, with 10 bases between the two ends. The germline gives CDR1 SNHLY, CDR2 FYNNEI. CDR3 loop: CASTGPNYEQYF. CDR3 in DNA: TGTGCCAGCACTGGACCGAACTACGAGCAGTACTTC.

The CDR3 sequence is CASSRTANTGELFF. CDR3 bases: TGTGCCAGCAGTAGGACCGCGAACACCGGGGAGCTGTTTTTT. The gene calls are TRBV7-2 and TRBJ2-2; D call uncertain. V lost 6 bases and J lost 0, with 8 bases in between. The CDR3 totals 14 residues. Germline loops: CDR1 SGHTA, CDR2 FQGNSA.

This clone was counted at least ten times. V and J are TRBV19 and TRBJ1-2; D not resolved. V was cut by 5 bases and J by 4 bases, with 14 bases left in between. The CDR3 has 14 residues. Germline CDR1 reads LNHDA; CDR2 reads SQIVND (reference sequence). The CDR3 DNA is TGTGCCAGTAGTCGGGTTACGGCAGGCTATGGCTACACCTTC. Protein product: CASSRVTAGYGYTF. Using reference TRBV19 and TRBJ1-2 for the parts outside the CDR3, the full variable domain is DGGITQSPKYLFRKEGQNVTLSCEQNLNHDAMYWYRQDPGQGLRLIYYSQIVNDFQKGDIAEGYSVSREKKESFPLTVTSAQKNPTAFYLCASSRVTAGYGYTFGSGTRLTVV.

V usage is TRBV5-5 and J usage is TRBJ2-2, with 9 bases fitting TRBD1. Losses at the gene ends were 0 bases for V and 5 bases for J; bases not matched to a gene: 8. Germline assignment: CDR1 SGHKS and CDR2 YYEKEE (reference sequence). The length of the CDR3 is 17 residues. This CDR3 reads CASSLEVWTGATGELFF. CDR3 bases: TGTGCCAGCAGCTTGGAAGTCTGGACAGGGGCTACCGGGGAGCTGTTTTTT.

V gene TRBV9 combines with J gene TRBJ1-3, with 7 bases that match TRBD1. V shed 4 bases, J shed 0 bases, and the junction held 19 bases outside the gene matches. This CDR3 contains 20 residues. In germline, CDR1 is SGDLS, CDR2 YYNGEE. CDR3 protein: CASSLESDGTVLSSGNTIYF. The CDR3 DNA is TGTGCCAGCAGCCTAGAATCCGATGGGACAGTCTTGAGCTCTGGAAACACCATATATTTT.

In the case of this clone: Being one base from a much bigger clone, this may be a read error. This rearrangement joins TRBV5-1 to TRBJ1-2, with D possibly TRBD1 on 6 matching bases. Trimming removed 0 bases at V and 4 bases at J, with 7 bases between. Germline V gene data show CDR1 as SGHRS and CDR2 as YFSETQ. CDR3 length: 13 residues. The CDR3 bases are TGCGCCAGCAGCTTGGAGGGGGTCTATGGCTACACCTTC. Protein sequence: CASSLEGVYGYTF.

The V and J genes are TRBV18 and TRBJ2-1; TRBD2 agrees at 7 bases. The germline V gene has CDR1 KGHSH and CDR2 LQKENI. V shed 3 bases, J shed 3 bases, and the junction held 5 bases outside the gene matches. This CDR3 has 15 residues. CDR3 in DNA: TGTGCCAGCTCACCGGGGGGGTTACACTACAATGAGCAGTTCTTC. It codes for CASSPGGLHYNEQFF.

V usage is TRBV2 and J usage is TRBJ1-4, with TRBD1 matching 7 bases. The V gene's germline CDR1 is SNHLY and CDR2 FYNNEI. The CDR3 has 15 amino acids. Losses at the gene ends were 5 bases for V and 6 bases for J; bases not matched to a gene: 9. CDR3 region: CASSKRDRGDEKLFF. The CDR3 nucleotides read TGTGCCAGCAGTAAACGGGACAGAGGAGATGAAAAACTGTTTTTT.

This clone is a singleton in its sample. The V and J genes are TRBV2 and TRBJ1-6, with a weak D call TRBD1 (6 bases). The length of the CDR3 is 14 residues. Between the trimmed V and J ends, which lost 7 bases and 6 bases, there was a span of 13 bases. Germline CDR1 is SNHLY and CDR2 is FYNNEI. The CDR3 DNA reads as TGTGCCAGCAAAAGGGAACAGGGTAATTCACCCCTCCACTTT. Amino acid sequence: CASKREQGNSPLHF. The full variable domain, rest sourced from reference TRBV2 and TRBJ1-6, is EPEVTQTPSHQVTQMGQEVILRCVPISNHLYFYWYRQILGQKVEFLVSFYNNEISEKSEIFDDQFSVERPDGSNFTLKIRSTKLEDSAMYFCASKREQGNSPLHFGNGTRLTVT.

This CDR3 reads CASSRVVGAYNEQFF. DNA for the CDR3: TGTGCCAGCAGCAGGGTGGTAGGGGCCTACAATGAGCAGTTCTTC. The chain employs TRBV5-4 and TRBJ2-1; possibly TRBD1 for D (5 bases). CDR1 is SGHNT and CDR2 is YYREEE in the germline V gene (reference sequence). The CDR3 runs 15 residues. The V end was cut by 4 bases, the J end by 2 bases, with 13 bases between.

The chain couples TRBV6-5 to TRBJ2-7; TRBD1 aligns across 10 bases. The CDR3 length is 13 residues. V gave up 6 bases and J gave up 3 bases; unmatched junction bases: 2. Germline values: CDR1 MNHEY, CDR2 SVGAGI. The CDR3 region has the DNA TGTGCCAGCAGAGGGGACAGGGGCTACGAGCAGTACTTC. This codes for CASRGDRGYEQYF.

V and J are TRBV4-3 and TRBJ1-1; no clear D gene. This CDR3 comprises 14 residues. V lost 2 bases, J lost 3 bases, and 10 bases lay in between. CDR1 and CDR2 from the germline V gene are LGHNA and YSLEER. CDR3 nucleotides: TGCGCCAGCAGCCAAATGGACCGTGACACTGAAGCTTTCTTT. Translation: CASSQMDRDTEAFF.

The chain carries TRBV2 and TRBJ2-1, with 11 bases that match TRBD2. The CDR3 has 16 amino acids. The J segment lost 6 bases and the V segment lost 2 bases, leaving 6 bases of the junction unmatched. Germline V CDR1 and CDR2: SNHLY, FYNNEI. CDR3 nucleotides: TGTGCCAGCAGTGAATCGGGGCTAGCGGGAGGCAATGAGCAGTTCTTC. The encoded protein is CASSESGLAGGNEQFF.

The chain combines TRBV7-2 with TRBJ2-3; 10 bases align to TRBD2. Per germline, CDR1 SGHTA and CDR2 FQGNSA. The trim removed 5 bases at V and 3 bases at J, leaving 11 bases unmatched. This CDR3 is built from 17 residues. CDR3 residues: CASSAPTVAGGTDTQYF. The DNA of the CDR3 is TGTGCCAGCAGCGCCCCAACGGTAGCGGGGGGAACAGATACGCAGTATTTT.

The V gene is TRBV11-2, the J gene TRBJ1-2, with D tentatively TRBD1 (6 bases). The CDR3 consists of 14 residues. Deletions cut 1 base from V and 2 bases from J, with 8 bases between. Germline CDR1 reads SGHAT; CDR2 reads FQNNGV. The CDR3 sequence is CASSLGTGNYGYTF. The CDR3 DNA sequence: TGTGCCAGCAGCTTAGGTACAGGGAACTATGGCTACACCTTC.

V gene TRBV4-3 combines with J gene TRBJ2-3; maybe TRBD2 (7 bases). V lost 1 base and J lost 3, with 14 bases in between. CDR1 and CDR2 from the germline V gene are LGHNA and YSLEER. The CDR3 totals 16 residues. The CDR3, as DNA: TGCGCCAGCAGCCAAGGTTTTGCGGGGGCTACAGATACGCAGTATTTT. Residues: CASSQGFAGATDTQYF.

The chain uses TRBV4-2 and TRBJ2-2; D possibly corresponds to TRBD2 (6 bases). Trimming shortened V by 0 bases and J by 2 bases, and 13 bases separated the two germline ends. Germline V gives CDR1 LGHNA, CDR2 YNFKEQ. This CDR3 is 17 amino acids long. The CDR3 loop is CASSQDGGIQNTGELFF. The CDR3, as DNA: TGTGCCAGCAGCCAAGATGGGGGGATACAAAACACCGGGGAGCTGTTTTTT.

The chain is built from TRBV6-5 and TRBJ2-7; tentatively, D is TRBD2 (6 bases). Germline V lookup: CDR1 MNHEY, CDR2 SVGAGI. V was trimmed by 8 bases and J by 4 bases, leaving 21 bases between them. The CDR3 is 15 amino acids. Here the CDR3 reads CASQAPGLTRYEQYF. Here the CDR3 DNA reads TGTGCCAGCCAGGCCCCGGGACTTACGCGTTACGAGCAGTACTTC.

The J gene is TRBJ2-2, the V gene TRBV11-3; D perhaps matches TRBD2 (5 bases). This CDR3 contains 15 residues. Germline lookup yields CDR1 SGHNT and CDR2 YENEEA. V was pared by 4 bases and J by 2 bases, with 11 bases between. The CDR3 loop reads CASSSGSLNTGELFF. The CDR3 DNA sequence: TGTGCCAGCAGCTCTGGGAGCCTTAACACCGGGGAGCTGTTTTTT.

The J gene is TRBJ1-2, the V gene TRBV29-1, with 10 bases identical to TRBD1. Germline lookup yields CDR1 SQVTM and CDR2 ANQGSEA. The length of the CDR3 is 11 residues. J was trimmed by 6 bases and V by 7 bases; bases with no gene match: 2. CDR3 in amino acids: CSGGTGDGYTF. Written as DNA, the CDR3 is TGCAGCGGGGGGACAGGGGATGGCTACACCTTC.

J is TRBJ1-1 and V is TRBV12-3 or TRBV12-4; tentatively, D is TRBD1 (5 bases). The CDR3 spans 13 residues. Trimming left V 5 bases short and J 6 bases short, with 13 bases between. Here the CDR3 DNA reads TGTGCCAGCAGTCCACAGGTTACCCCTGAAGCTTTCTTT. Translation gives CASSPQVTPEAFF.

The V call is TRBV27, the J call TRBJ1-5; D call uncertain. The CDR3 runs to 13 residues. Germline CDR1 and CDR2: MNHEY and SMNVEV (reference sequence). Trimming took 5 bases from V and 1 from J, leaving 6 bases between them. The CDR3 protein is CASSRGSNQPQHF. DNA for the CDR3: TGTGCCAGCAGTCGGGGAAGCAATCAGCCCCAGCATTTT.

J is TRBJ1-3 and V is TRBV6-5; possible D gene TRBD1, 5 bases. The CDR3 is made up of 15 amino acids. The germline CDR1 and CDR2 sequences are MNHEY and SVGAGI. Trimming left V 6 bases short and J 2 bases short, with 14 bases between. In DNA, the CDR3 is TGTGCCAGCAGCTCTAACAGGCTTGCTGGAAACACCATATATTTT. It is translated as CASSSNRLAGNTIYF.

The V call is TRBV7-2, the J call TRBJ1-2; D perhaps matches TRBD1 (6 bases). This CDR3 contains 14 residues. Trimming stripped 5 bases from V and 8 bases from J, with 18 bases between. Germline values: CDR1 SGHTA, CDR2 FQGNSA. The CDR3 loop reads CASSVGTKGGGYTF. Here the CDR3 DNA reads TGTGCCAGCAGCGTCGGGACAAAGGGTGGCGGCTACACCTTC.

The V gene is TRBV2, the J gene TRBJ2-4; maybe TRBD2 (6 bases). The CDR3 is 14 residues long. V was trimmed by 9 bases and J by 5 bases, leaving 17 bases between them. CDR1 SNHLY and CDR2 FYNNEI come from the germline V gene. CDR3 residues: CARRGGGDQNIQYF. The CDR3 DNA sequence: TGTGCCAGAAGGGGTGGAGGGGACCAAAACATTCAGTACTTC. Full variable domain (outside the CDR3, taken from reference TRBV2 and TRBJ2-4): EPEVTQTPSHQVTQMGQEVILRCVPISNHLYFYWYRQILGQKVEFLVSFYNNEISEKSEIFDDQFSVERPDGSNFTLKIRSTKLEDSAMYFCARRGGGDQNIQYFGAGTRLSVL.

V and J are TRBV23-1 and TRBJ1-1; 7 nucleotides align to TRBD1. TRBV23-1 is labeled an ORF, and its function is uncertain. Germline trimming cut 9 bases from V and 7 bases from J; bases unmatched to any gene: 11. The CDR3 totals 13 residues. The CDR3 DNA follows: TGCGCCAGAGTCCCGGGACAGATGGTTGAAGCTTTCTTT. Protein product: CARVPGQMVEAFF.